Presented here are 25 T cell receptor beta chains from one specimen sequenced in a study of T-cell reconstitution after alpha-beta-depleted transplantation in children. The library targeted TCRbeta and was prepared with unique molecular identifiers. TCRdb analysed the PCR reads with MiXCR anew, one entry per CDR3 protein. Of around 400,000 distinct CDR3 sequences in the sample, 9.5% to 13% were seen once. Material: PBMCs from the stem cell graft donor, obtained from the stem cell graft. These receptors were taken from a human donor who donated a stem cell graft to a child with acute myeloid leukemia.

The rearrangement joins TRBV20-1 to TRBJ2-3, with 11 nucleotides matching TRBD2. The CDR3 length is 14 residues. V shed 5 bases, J shed 2 bases, and the junction held 3 bases outside the gene matches. Germline V lookup: CDR1 DFQATT, CDR2 SNEGSKA (reference sequence). CDR3: CSALAGGITDTQYF. The CDR3 DNA is TGCAGTGCTTTAGCGGGGGGGATCACAGATACGCAGTATTTT.

This clonotype was counted many times. The CDR3 loop reads CASSQAVTVNNEQFF. As DNA, the CDR3 is TGCGCCAGCAGCCAAGCTGTAACGGTTAACAATGAGCAGTTCTTC. This chain links TRBV4-3 with TRBJ2-1; D gene uncertain. CDR3 size: 15 residues. Germline V gene lookup returns CDR1 LGHNA and CDR2 YSLEER. Trimming removed 1 base from V and 5 bases from J, with 12 bases in between.

The chain employs TRBV24-1 and TRBJ2-1, with D possibly TRBD2 on 5 matching bases. V lost 3 bases to trimming and J lost 12 bases, with 14 bases between them. CDR1 KGHDR and CDR2 SFDVKD come from the germline V gene. This CDR3 contains 13 residues. The CDR3 region is CATSDVSGSRQFF. In nucleotides, the CDR3 is TGTGCCACCAGTGATGTAAGCGGTTCGAGGCAGTTCTTC.

This sequence joins TRBV5-1 and TRBJ2-7; 8 nucleotides align to TRBD1. The CDR3 is 17 amino acids. Trimming removed 0 bases from V and 2 bases from J; junction bases left unmatched: 10. Germline CDR1 is SGHRS and CDR2 is YFSETQ. The CDR3 DNA follows: TGCGCCAGCAGCTTGGACCAGGGGGCGGGGACGCCCTACGAGCAGTACTTC. Translating gives CASSLDQGAGTPYEQYF.

This chain connects TRBV20-1 to TRBJ2-5; 9 bases align to TRBD2. This CDR3 spans 14 amino acids. Germline trimming cut 5 bases from V and 2 bases from J; bases unmatched to any gene: 6. Germline V CDR1 and CDR2: DFQATT, SNEGSKA (reference sequence). This CDR3 reads CSAYSSGAQETQYF. The CDR3 DNA sequence: TGCAGTGCTTACTCTAGCGGGGCGCAAGAGACCCAGTACTTC.

The V and J genes are TRBV20-1 and TRBJ2-5; D perhaps matches TRBD2 (5 bases). The V gene lost 1 base and the J gene lost 3 bases, with 9 bases spanning the gap. The CDR3 is 13 amino acids. From germline, CDR1 is DFQATT and CDR2 SNEGSKA (reference sequence). For the CDR3, the DNA is TGCAGTGCTAGAGCGCCTAGCAAAGAGACCCAGTACTTC. This gives the protein CSARAPSKETQYF.

This clonotype was seen many times. V usage is TRBV7-3 and J usage is TRBJ2-3, with D uncertain. Germline V gene lookup returns CDR1 SGHTA and CDR2 FQGTGA. The V and J ends lost 5 bases and 6 bases respectively, with 12 bases between them. The CDR3 extends over 13 amino acids. The CDR3, as DNA: TGTGCCAGCAGCCCTTCGGGCTTGGATACGCAGTATTTT. Protein: CASSPSGLDTQYF.

This clonotype was observed a handful of times. The CDR3 DNA follows: TGTGCCAGCAGTGCTCGGGGAACCCAGTACTTC. Its protein product is CASSARGTQYF. This sequence joins TRBV2 and TRBJ2-5, with a possible D match to TRBD2 (5 bases). Germline CDR1 is SNHLY and CDR2 is FYNNEI. Between the trimmed V and J ends, which lost 4 bases and 8 bases, there was a span of 8 bases. The CDR3 spans 11 residues.

The chain carries TRBV10-3 and TRBJ2-7, with 8 bases matching TRBD1. The CDR3 runs to 16 residues. Losses at the gene ends were 0 bases for V and 0 bases for J; bases not matched to a gene: 4. Germline V lookup: CDR1 ENHRY, CDR2 SYGVKD. The CDR3 coding sequence is TGTGCCATCAGTGAGTCGAAGGACAGGGTCTCCTACGAGCAGTACTTC. Its protein product is CAISESKDRVSYEQYF.

This clonotype was counted at least ten times. The rearrangement links TRBV20-1 to TRBJ2-7, with no clear D. The CDR3 consists of 12 residues. In germline, CDR1 is DFQATT, CDR2 SNEGSKA (reference sequence). V was pared by 3 bases and J by 3 bases, with 9 bases between. The CDR3 DNA reads TGCAGTGCTAGGGCCACCCACTACGAGCAGTACTTC. Translation: CSARATHYEQYF.

This clonotype has a handful of counts. Its ends do not fully match the called genes, so a read error is possible. Written as DNA, the CDR3 is TGTGCCAGCAGTCACTCCGGGACTAGGGAGCAGTTCTTC. Translated, it gives CASSHSGTREQFF. V usage is TRBV6-5 and J usage is TRBJ2-1; 8 bases match TRBD2. CDR1 is MNHEY and CDR2 is SVGAGI in the germline V gene. CDR3 length: 13 residues.

This clonotype has more than one count but fewer than ten. The V gene is TRBV5-1, the J gene TRBJ1-5; D is uncertain. The CDR3 consists of 9 residues. Germline CDR1 is SGHRS and CDR2 is YFSETQ. In nucleotides, the CDR3 is TGCGGTATTGAAAAACCCCAGCATTTT. Amino acid sequence: CGIEKPQHF.

On this clonotype itself: A read error is possible here, since a much larger clone lies one base away. The V and J genes are TRBV11-2 and TRBJ1-1; D call uncertain. The V gene's germline CDR1 is SGHAT and CDR2 FQNNGV. This CDR3 spans 13 amino acids. The CDR3 DNA is TGTGCCATCAGCAAAGCGGGGAACACTGAAGCTTTCTTT. As protein: CAISKAGNTEAFF.

This clonotype was observed a handful of times. J is TRBJ2-7 and V is TRBV5-1; TRBD2 agrees at 12 bases. There are 15 residues in the CDR3. Trimming took 3 bases from V and 8 from J; bases not matched to a gene: 9. Per germline, CDR1 SGHRS and CDR2 YFSETQ. DNA for the CDR3: TGCGCCAGCAGCTCCGGACTAGCGGGGTCTGAAAAGCAGTACTTC. Translated, it gives CASSSGLAGSEKQYF.

This clonotype was counted many times. The gene calls are TRBV12-3 or TRBV12-4 and TRBJ1-1; 11 positions match TRBD1. There are 16 residues in the CDR3. J was trimmed by 5 bases and V by 4 bases; bases with no gene match: 9. This CDR3 is CASSYSLGTGGTEAFF. The CDR3 nucleotides read TGTGCCAGCAGTTACTCATTAGGGACAGGGGGTACTGAAGCTTTCTTT.

A few counts support this clonotype. This sequence joins TRBV7-3 and TRBJ2-1; no reliable D call. Germline CDR1 reads SGHTA; CDR2 reads FQGTGA. Trimming shortened V by 5 bases and J by 0 bases, and 14 bases separated the two germline ends. The CDR3 runs 16 residues. CDR3 in amino acids: CASSPTVSSSYNEQFF. Here the CDR3 DNA reads TGTGCCAGCAGCCCAACAGTATCCAGCTCCTACAATGAGCAGTTCTTC. The whole variable domain, filled in from reference TRBV7-3 and TRBJ2-1, reads GAGVSQTPSNKVTEKGKYVELRCDPISGHTALYWYRQSLGQGPEFLIYFQGTGAADDSGLPNDRFFAVRPEGSVSTLKIQRTERGDSAVYLCASSPTVSSSYNEQFFGPGTRLTVL.

J is TRBJ2-4 and V is TRBV10-3, with 7 positions matching TRBD1. From germline, CDR1 is ENHRY and CDR2 SYGVKD. V was pared by 3 bases and J by 9 bases, with 11 bases of the junction left unmatched. This CDR3 has 15 amino acids. The CDR3 reads CAISERSQGLAIQYF. In nucleotides, the CDR3 is TGTGCCATCAGTGAACGGTCACAGGGGTTGGCCATTCAGTACTTC.

This clonotype showed up many times. The chain is built from TRBV29-1 and TRBJ2-1, with D possibly being TRBD1 or TRBD2 (5 bases each). Looked up from germline, CDR1 is SQVTM and CDR2 is ANQGSEA. Trimming removed 4 bases at V and 7 bases at J, with 11 bases between. The CDR3 sequence is 12 residues long. The CDR3 nucleotides are TGCAGCGTTGTGAGGGGTCGGAATGAGCAGTTCTTC. As protein: CSVVRGRNEQFF.

V gene TRBV7-6 combines with J gene TRBJ2-6, with unresolved D. The CDR3 is 19 amino acids. Germline assignment: CDR1 SGHVS and CDR2 FNYEAQ. V gave up 5 bases and J gave up 0 bases, with 20 bases separating them. This CDR3 reads CASSLPTAGFGSGANVLTF. As DNA, the CDR3 is TGTGCCAGCAGCCTCCCCACTGCAGGTTTTGGCTCTGGGGCCAACGTCCTGACTTTC.

The chain is built from TRBV6-1 and TRBJ2-2; no definite D call. The V end lost 6 bases, the J end lost 1 base, and 15 bases lay between the germline ends. CDR3 length: 16 residues. Germline assignment: CDR1 MNHNS and CDR2 SASEGT. The CDR3 nucleotides are TGTGCCAGCAGGGTCAGCGCAACCCGGAACACCGGGGAGCTGTTTTTT. Amino acid sequence: CASRVSATRNTGELFF.

This clonotype has a count of ten or more. The chain employs TRBV5-1 and TRBJ1-1; no definite D call. V was trimmed by 0 bases and J by 0 bases, leaving 9 bases between them. The germline gives CDR1 SGHRS, CDR2 YFSETQ. The CDR3 sequence is 15 residues long. The CDR3 DNA follows: TGCGCCAGCAGCTTGGTTGGGAGTCTGAACACTGAAGCTTTCTTT. The encoded protein is CASSLVGSLNTEAFF.

J is TRBJ2-3 and V is TRBV20-1; D may correspond to TRBD1 or TRBD2 (6 bases each). The ends were cut back, 4 bases at V and 4 bases at J, with 15 bases in the middle. CDR3 length: 14 residues. Germline V gives CDR1 DFQATT, CDR2 SNEGSKA (reference sequence). CDR3 nucleotides: TGCAGTGCTATTCCGGGGGCTGGCGCAGATACGCAGTATTTT. Translated: CSAIPGAGADTQYF.

This clonotype was recorded a few times. V gene TRBV19 combines with J gene TRBJ1-5; 8 bases match TRBD1. The CDR3 covers 15 residues. The germline gives CDR1 LNHDA, CDR2 SQIVND (reference sequence). Trimming at V came to 4 bases and at J to 3 bases, leaving 5 bases not matched to a gene. In DNA form, the CDR3 reads TGTGCCAGTAGTAGAAGGGACAGGAACAATCAGCCCCAGCATTTT. This codes for CASSRRDRNNQPQHF.

This clonotype was detected ten times or more. The genes are TRBV5-1 and TRBJ1-2, with D perhaps TRBD1 (6 bases). CDR3 length equals 14 residues. The germline V gene has CDR1 SGHRS and CDR2 YFSETQ. Trimming removed 3 bases from V and 6 bases from J, with 15 bases in between. The CDR3 here is CASSSTGTGDGYTF. For the CDR3, the DNA is TGCGCCAGCAGCTCCACAGGGACGGGGGATGGCTACACCTTC.

Only a few counts were recorded for this clonotype. J is TRBJ2-3 and V is TRBV7-8; TRBD2 is a possible D gene (5 bases). The CDR3 spans 17 residues. CDR1 is SGHVS and CDR2 is FQNEAQ in the germline V gene. V dropped 2 bases and J dropped 2 bases, with 17 bases sitting between them. The CDR3 loop is CASSLSGIASYTDTQYF. The DNA for the CDR3 is TGTGCCAGCAGCTTATCGGGTATTGCTAGCTACACAGATACGCAGTATTTT.